The sequence of this TCR beta chain was determined in a study of control samples from healthy donors and cancer patients. The repertoire was sequenced with immunoSEQ multiplex PCR; TCRdb's copy has only in-frame clones and lacks some. The sample has approximately 170,000 clones; more than 90% are singletons. Deletions cut 10 bases from V and 4 bases from J, with 19 bases between. Germline CDR1 is ENHRY and CDR2 is SYGVKD. The CDR3 loop spans 14 amino acids. The chain employs TRBV10-3 and TRBJ1-2; D is perhaps TRBD1 (5 bases). Material for sequencing was blood. The TCR originated in a man aged 30 to 39 in good health. DNA of the CDR3: TGTGCCACTTCCCGGGGGGATCCCACCTATGGCTACACCTTC. It codes for CATSRGDPTYGYTF.